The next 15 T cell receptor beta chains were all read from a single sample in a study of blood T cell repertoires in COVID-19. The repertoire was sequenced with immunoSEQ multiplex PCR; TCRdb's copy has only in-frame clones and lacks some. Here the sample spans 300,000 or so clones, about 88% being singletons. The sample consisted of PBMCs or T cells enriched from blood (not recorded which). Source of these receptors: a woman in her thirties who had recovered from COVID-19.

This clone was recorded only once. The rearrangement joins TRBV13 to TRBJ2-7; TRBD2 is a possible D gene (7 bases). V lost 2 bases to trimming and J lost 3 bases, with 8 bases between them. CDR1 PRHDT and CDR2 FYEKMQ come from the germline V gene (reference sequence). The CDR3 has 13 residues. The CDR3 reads CASSLRGGYEQYF. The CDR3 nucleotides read TGTGCCAGCAGCTTAAGGGGGGGCTACGAGCAGTACTTC.

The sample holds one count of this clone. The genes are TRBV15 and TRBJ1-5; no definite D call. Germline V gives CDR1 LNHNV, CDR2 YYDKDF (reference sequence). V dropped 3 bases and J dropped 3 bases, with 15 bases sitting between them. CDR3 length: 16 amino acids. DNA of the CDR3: TGTGCCACCAGCAGCCGGACTTCTCGGTCCAATCAGCCCCAGCATTTT. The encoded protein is CATSSRTSRSNQPQHF.

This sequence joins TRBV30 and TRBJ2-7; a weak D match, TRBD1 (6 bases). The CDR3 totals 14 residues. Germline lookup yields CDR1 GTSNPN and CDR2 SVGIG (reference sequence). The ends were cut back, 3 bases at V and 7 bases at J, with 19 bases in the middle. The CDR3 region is CAWSLQGALREQYF. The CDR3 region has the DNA TGTGCCTGGAGCCTACAGGGCGCACTCAGGGAGCAGTACTTC.

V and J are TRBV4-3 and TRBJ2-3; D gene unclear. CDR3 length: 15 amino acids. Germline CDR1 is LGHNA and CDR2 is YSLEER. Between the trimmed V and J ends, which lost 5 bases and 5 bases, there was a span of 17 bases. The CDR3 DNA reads TGCGCCAGCAGCGAAGGTAGACTTGAGAAAGATACGCAGTATTTT. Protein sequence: CASSEGRLEKDTQYF.

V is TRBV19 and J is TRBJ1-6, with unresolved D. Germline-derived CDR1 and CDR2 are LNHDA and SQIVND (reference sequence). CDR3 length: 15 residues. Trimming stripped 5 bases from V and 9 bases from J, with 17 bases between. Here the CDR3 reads CASSGNSGTISPLHF. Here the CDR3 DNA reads TGTGCCAGTAGTGGGAACAGCGGTACCATTTCACCCCTCCACTTT. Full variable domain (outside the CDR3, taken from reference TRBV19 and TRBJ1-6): DGGITQSPKYLFRKEGQNVTLSCEQNLNHDAMYWYRQDPGQGLRLIYYSQIVNDFQKGDIAEGYSVSREKKESFPLTVTSAQKNPTAFYLCASSGNSGTISPLHFGNGTRLTVT.

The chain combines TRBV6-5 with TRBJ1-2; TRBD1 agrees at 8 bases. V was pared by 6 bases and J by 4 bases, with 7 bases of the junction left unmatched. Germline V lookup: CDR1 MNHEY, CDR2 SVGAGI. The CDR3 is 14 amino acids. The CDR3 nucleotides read TGTGCCAGCAGACCCGGACAGGGAGGCTATGGCTACACCTTC. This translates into CASRPGQGGYGYTF.

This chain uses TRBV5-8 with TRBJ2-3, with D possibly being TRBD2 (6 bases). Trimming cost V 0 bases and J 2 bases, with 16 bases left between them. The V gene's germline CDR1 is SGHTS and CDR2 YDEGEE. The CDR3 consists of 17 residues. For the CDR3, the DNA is TGTGCCAGCAGCTTGGTTCGGCTAGCGTTACCCACAGATACGCAGTATTTT. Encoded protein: CASSLVRLALPTDTQYF.

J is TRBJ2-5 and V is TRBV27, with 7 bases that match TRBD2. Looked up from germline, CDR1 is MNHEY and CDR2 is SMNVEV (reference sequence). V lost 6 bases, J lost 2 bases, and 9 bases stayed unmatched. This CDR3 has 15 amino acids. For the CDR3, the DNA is TGTGCCAGCAGCCGACCGGGACTATTACAAGAGACCCAGTACTTC. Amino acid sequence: CASSRPGLLQETQYF.

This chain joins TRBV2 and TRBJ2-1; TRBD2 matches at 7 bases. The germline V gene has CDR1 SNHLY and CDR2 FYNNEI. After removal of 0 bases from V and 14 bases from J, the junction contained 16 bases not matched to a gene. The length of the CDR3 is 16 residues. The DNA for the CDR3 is TGTGCCAGCAGTGAAGCGCAGCCCATAGCGGGCGCCTGGAAGTTCTTC. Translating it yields CASSEAQPIAGAWKFF.

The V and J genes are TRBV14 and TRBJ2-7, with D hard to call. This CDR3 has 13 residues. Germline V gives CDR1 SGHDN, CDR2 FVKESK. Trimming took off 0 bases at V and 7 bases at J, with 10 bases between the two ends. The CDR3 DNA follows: TGTGCCAGCAGCCAAGATCTCGGTGCAGAGCAGTACTTC. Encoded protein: CASSQDLGAEQYF. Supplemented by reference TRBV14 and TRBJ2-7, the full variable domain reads EAGVTQFPSHSVIEKGQTVTLRCDPISGHDNLYWYRRVMGKEIKFLLHFVKESKQDESGMPNNRFLAERTGGTYSTLKVQPAELEDSGVYFCASSQDLGAEQYFGPGTRLTVT.

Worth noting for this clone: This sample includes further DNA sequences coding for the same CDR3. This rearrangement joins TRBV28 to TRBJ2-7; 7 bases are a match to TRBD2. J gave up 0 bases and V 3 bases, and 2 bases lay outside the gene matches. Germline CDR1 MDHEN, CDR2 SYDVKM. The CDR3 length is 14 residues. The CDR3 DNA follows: TGTGCCAGCAGTTTCGGGGGGTCCTCCTACGAGCAGTACTTC. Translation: CASSFGGSSYEQYF. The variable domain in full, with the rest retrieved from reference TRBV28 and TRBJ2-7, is DVKVTQSSRYLVKRTGEKVFLECVQDMDHENMFWYRQDPGLGLRLIYFSYDVKMKEKGDIPEGYSVSREKKERFSLILESASTNQTSMYLCASSFGGSSYEQYFGPGTRLTVT.

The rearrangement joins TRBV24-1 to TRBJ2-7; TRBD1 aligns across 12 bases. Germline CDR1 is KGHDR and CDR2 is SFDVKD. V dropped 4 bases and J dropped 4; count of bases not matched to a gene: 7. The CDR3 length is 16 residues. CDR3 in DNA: TGTGCCACCAGTGACGGACCGGGACAGGGGGCTTACGAGCAGTACTTC. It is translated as CATSDGPGQGAYEQYF.

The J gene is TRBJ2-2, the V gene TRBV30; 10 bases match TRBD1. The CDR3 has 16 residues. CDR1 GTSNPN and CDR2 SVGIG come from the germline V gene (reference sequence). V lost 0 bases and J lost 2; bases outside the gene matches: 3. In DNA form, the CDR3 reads TGTGCCTGGAGTGTAGGGGACAGGGGCAACACCGGGGAGCTGTTTTTT. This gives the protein CAWSVGDRGNTGELFF.

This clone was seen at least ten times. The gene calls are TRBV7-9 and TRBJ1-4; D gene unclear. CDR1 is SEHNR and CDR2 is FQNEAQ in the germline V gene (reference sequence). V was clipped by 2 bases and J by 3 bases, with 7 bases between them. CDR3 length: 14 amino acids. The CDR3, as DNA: TGTGCCAGCAGCTTATTGGCTTCTAATGAAAAACTGTTTTTT. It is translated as CASSLLASNEKLFF. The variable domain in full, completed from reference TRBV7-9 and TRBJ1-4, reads DTGVSQNPRHKITKRGQNVTFRCDPISEHNRLYWYRQTLGQGPEFLTYFQNEAQLEKSRLLSDRFSAERPKGSFSTLEIQRTEQGDSAMYLCASSLLASNEKLFFGSGTQLSVL.

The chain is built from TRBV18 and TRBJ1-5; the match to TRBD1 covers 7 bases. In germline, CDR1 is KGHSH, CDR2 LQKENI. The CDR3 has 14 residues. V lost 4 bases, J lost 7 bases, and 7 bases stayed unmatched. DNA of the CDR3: TGTGCCAGCTCACTTGACAGGGTAAGGCAGCCCCAGCATTTT. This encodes CASSLDRVRQPQHF.